The next 22 T cell receptor beta chains were all read from a single sample in a study of T cell repertoires in cytomegalovirus infection. One entry per CDR3 protein results from TCRdb running MiXCR on the reads. The sample lists fewer than 550,000 distinct CDR3 sequences, 16% seen once, with roughly 25% in the top ten. Specimen: CD8+ T cells from PBMCs. The source of these receptors is a human donor in good health (CMV status not recorded). Some clones in this sample may be carry-over from other donors' samples.

The chain recombines TRBV10-3 with TRBJ1-1, with D tentatively TRBD1 (5 bases). V lost 2 bases, J lost 1 base, and 11 bases lay in between. Germline V lookup: CDR1 ENHRY, CDR2 SYGVKD. CDR3 size: 15 residues. DNA of the CDR3: TGTGCCATCAGTGAGGGGGGGGACTCGAACACTGAAGCTTTCTTT. It translates to CAISEGGDSNTEAFF.

Ten or more counts support this clonotype. The chain is built from TRBV6-2 or TRBV6-3 and TRBJ2-1; D not certain. Germline loops: CDR1 MNHEY, CDR2 SVGEGT. This CDR3 comprises 13 residues. The V gene lost 8 bases and the J gene lost 0 bases, with 8 bases spanning the gap. The CDR3 region has the DNA TGTGCCAGCGCACTAAGCTCCTACAATGAGCAGTTCTTC. Translated, it gives CASALSSYNEQFF.

This clonotype was seen a handful of times. V gene TRBV27 combines with J gene TRBJ1-5, with D unclear. Germline assignment: CDR1 MNHEY and CDR2 SMNVEV (reference sequence). Trimming left V 3 bases short and J 2 bases short, with 11 bases between. The CDR3 extends over 15 amino acids. CDR3 region: CASSLYPGGNQPQHF. Written as DNA, the CDR3 is TGTGCCAGCAGTTTGTATCCTGGGGGCAATCAGCCCCAGCATTTT.

As regards this clonotype: An end of the junction differs from the germline gene, which may be a read error. The chain carries TRBV12-3 or TRBV12-4 and TRBJ2-7, with a tentative D call TRBD2 (5 bases). The CDR3 runs to 13 residues. This CDR3 reads CVSSSGNSYEQYF. The CDR3 region has the DNA TGTGTCAGCAGTTCCGGGAATTCCTACGAGCAGTACTTC.

This clonotype was found many times. The chain has TRBV24-1 and TRBJ1-1; maybe TRBD1 (5 bases). Between the trimmed V and J ends, which lost 11 bases and 0 bases, there was a span of 12 bases. Germline CDR1 is KGHDR and CDR2 is SFDVKD. The CDR3 covers 13 residues. Written as DNA, the CDR3 is TGTGCCATCCAGGAGGGGTTGAACACTGAAGCTTTCTTT. It translates to CAIQEGLNTEAFF.

This clonotype was counted a few times. The chain employs TRBV7-3 and TRBJ2-2, with a possible D match to TRBD2 (7 bases). The germline V gene encodes CDR1 SGHTA and CDR2 FQGTGA. The CDR3 covers 17 residues. Trimming left V 1 base short and J 6 bases short, with 18 bases between. The CDR3 region has the DNA TGTGCCAGCAGCTTAAGCGGAGCTCGGGGGGCTTCCGGGGAGCTGTTTTTT. This gives the protein CASSLSGARGASGELFF. Full variable domain (outside the CDR3, taken from reference TRBV7-3 and TRBJ2-2): GAGVSQTPSNKVTEKGKYVELRCDPISGHTALYWYRQSLGQGPEFLIYFQGTGAADDSGLPNDRFFAVRPEGSVSTLKIQRTERGDSAVYLCASSLSGARGASGELFFGEGSRLTVL.

This clonotype was observed at least ten times. The genes are TRBV9 and TRBJ1-5; D may be TRBD1 (6 bases). V was pared by 3 bases and J by 4 bases, with 14 bases between. The CDR3 length is 15 residues. Germline V gene sequence: CDR1 SGDLS, CDR2 YYNGEE. CDR3 region: CASSAGVGGNQPQHF. CDR3 DNA: TGTGCCAGCAGCGCTGGGGTAGGGGGAAATCAGCCCCAGCATTTT.

This clonotype was counted many times. The V call is TRBV7-2, the J call TRBJ1-1; TRBD1 matches at 8 bases. The CDR3 is 13 amino acids. J lost 4 bases, V lost 3 bases, and 1 base had no gene match. The V gene's germline CDR1 is SGHTA and CDR2 FQGNSA. This CDR3 reads CASSFTGGTEAFF. The DNA for the CDR3 is TGTGCCAGCAGCTTCACAGGGGGCACTGAAGCTTTCTTT.

The chain is built from TRBV6-2 or TRBV6-3 and TRBJ2-7; D is undetermined. Per the germline V gene, CDR1 is MNHEY and CDR2 is SVGEGT. V was clipped by 3 bases and J by 3 bases, with 9 bases between them. CDR3 length: 13 residues. The DNA of the CDR3 is TGTGCCAGCAGTTATGGGCGGTACTACGAGCAGTACTTC. Its protein is CASSYGRYYEQYF.

This clonotype was counted ten times or more. The chain couples TRBV7-8 to TRBJ1-2, with 9 bases identical to TRBD1. The CDR3 is 15 amino acids. V was clipped by 1 base and J by 8 bases; unmatched bases: 8. Germline loops: CDR1 SGHVS, CDR2 FQNEAQ. The CDR3 DNA follows: TGTGCCAGCAGCTTAGAGGGGACAGGGACCGGGGGCTACACCTTC. It is translated as CASSLEGTGTGGYTF.

The chain employs TRBV20-1 and TRBJ2-7, with D perhaps matching TRBD2 (6 bases). In germline, CDR1 is DFQATT, CDR2 SNEGSKA (reference sequence). The CDR3 has 14 amino acids. Trimming shortened V by 0 bases and J by 3 bases, and 12 bases separated the two germline ends. The chain's CDR3 is CSARDRGSGYEQYF. For the CDR3, the DNA is TGCAGTGCTAGAGATCGGGGGTCAGGCTACGAGCAGTACTTC.

This clonotype was recorded many times. The J gene is TRBJ1-5, the V gene TRBV19; D might be TRBD1 (6 bases). CDR3 size: 17 residues. The germline V gene encodes CDR1 LNHDA and CDR2 SQIVND (reference sequence). V was shortened by 1 base and J by 3 bases, with 16 bases between the two germline ends. The CDR3 region has the DNA TGTGCCAGTAGTATAGTTCATGGCAGGGGCTACAATCAGCCCCAGCATTTT. It specifies CASSIVHGRGYNQPQHF.

The chain is built from TRBV27 and TRBJ2-1, with D maybe TRBD2 (6 bases). Germline lookup yields CDR1 MNHEY and CDR2 SMNVEV (reference sequence). The CDR3 contains 13 residues. Trimming left V 6 bases short and J 8 bases short, with 14 bases between. The CDR3 DNA reads TGTGCCAGCAGACTAAGTTGGAGGGATGAGCAGTTCTTC. This sequence encodes CASRLSWRDEQFF.

This clonotype was seen many times. This sequence joins TRBV7-7 and TRBJ2-7; no reliable D call. Germline V gives CDR1 SSHAT, CDR2 FNYEAQ (reference sequence). Trimming removed 3 bases at V and 3 bases at J, with 9 bases between. CDR3 length equals 13 residues. CDR3 residues: CASSLRMSYEQYF. CDR3 DNA sequence: TGTGCCAGCAGCTTGCGTATGAGCTACGAGCAGTACTTC.

The chain is built from TRBV7-6 and TRBJ2-5; a possible D gene is TRBD1 (6 bases). The CDR3 has 14 amino acids. Germline-derived CDR1 and CDR2 are SGHVS and FNYEAQ. The V and J ends lost 0 bases and 4 bases respectively, with 9 bases between them. CDR3 in amino acids: CASSLAGQPETQYF. CDR3 nucleotides: TGTGCCAGCAGCTTAGCCGGACAGCCAGAGACCCAGTACTTC. The whole variable domain, remainder taken from reference TRBV7-6 and TRBJ2-5, is GAGVSQSPRYKVTKRGQDVALRCDPISGHVSLYWYRQALGQGPEFLTYFNYEAQQDKSGLPNDRFSAERPEGSISTLTIQRTEQRDSAMYRCASSLAGQPETQYFGPGTRLLVL.

This clonotype was seen repeatedly, ten times or more. This rearrangement joins TRBV12-3 or TRBV12-4 to TRBJ1-5; TRBD1 matches at 10 bases. After removal of 7 bases from V and 5 bases from J, the junction contained 8 bases not matched to a gene. The CDR3 is made up of 15 amino acids. DNA for the CDR3: TGTGCCAGCAACACAGGGGACAGGGGAGATCAGCCCCAGCATTTT. Translation gives CASNTGDRGDQPQHF.

This clonotype is a singleton in its sample. The chain is built from TRBV5-6 and TRBJ2-1, with D unresolved. The V end was cut by 0 bases, the J end by 3 bases, with 7 bases between. The CDR3 is 14 residues long. Germline V gives CDR1 SGHDT, CDR2 YYEEEE. In DNA, the CDR3 is TGTGCCAGCAGCTTGGGGCACTTCTACAATGAGCAGTTCTTC. Translating it yields CASSLGHFYNEQFF. The full variable domain, in which reference TRBV5-6 and TRBJ2-1 provide the parts outside the CDR3, is DAGVTQSPTHLIKTRGQQVTLRCSPKSGHDTVSWYQQALGQGPQFIFQYYEEEERQRGNFPDRFSGHQFPNYSSELNVNALLLGDSALYLCASSLGHFYNEQFFGPGTRLTVL.

This clonotype was seen repeatedly, ten times or more. The V call is TRBV6-1, the J call TRBJ1-1, with D perhaps matching TRBD1 (5 bases). CDR3 length: 15 amino acids. Looked up from germline, CDR1 is MNHNS and CDR2 is SASEGT. V was shortened by 0 bases and J by 5 bases, with 13 bases between the two germline ends. Here the CDR3 DNA reads TGTGCCAGCAGTGAAGCGGTATCAGGGTTTACTGAAGCTTTCTTT. This translates into CASSEAVSGFTEAFF.

This clonotype was observed many times. The chain combines TRBV7-9 with TRBJ2-5; D is perhaps TRBD2 (6 bases). This CDR3 contains 16 residues. V lost 3 bases and J lost 5, with 19 bases in between. Per germline, CDR1 SEHNR and CDR2 FQNEAQ (reference sequence). As DNA, the CDR3 is TGTGCCAGCAGCTTCACTGGATCTAGGGCGGGGGAGACCCAGTACTTC. Its translation is CASSFTGSRAGETQYF.

The chain joins TRBV15 to TRBJ1-2; 7 bases match TRBD1. V was clipped by 3 bases and J by 6 bases; unmatched bases: 7. CDR3 length equals 14 residues. The germline gives CDR1 LNHNV, CDR2 YYDKDF (reference sequence). The CDR3 here is CATSSQSDRDGYTF. In DNA, the CDR3 is TGTGCCACCAGCAGCCAATCCGACAGGGATGGCTACACCTTC.

Only a few counts were recorded for this clonotype. This chain connects TRBV30 to TRBJ2-1; D is perhaps TRBD2 (6 bases). Germline V gives CDR1 GTSNPN, CDR2 SVGIG (reference sequence). The CDR3 consists of 14 residues. V dropped 8 bases and J dropped 1 base, with 15 bases sitting between them. The CDR3 coding sequence is TGTGCCAGAGGGGCGGGACTGTCCTACAATGAGCAGTTCTTC. It yields the protein CARGAGLSYNEQFF.

In its sample, this clonotype was seen many times. This rearrangement joins TRBV7-9 to TRBJ2-5, with TRBD2 identical over 8 bases. V dropped 5 bases and J dropped 4; count of bases not matched to a gene: 12. CDR3 size: 16 residues. Germline V gene data show CDR1 as SEHNR and CDR2 as FQNEAQ (reference sequence). CDR3 sequence reads: CASSPANGGAGETQYF. The CDR3 DNA follows: TGTGCCAGCAGCCCCGCGAACGGGGGGGCCGGAGAGACCCAGTACTTC.